These T cell receptor beta chains were read from a single sample in a study of cytomegalovirus exposure and HLA in healthy donors. Sequencing used immunoSEQ multiplex PCR; TCRdb keeps in-frame clones, though not all of them. The sample lists a few hundred thousand clones; around 79% were seen once. Material: PBMCs. These receptors all stem from a man aged 18-30 years in good health and CMV-seronegative. Both conserved end residues are trimmed from each CDR3. Where a row states a size, it is once, few, many or the class of an expanded clone; other rows omit it.

TRBJ1-2 | TRBV18 | . | 11 | ASQRDRDDGYT
TRBJ1-1 | TRBV5-6 | . | 13 | ASSLFEDSNTEAF
TRBJ1-5 | TRBV7-8 | few | 14 | ASSFSLRTANQPQH
TRBJ1-1 | TRBV2 | . | 12 | ASSGDRLNTEAF
TRBJ2-4 | TRBV27 | few | 12 | ASSTIVQQGRQY
TRBJ1-2 | TRBV6-5 | . | 14 | ASSYSTPTGIYGYT
TRBJ2-6 | TRBV5-5 | . | 14 | ASSQDATSGANVLT
TRBJ2-1 | TRBV7-2 | . | 13 | ASSLVGGGPEEQF
TRBJ2-1 | TRBV5-4 | . | 15 | ASSLDPGRGRYNEQF
TRBJ1-1 | TRBV11-3 | once | 13 | ASSLDAGPDTEAF
TRBJ1-2 | TRBV7-2 | once | 10 | ASSLQGQGVT
TRBJ2-3 | TRBV6-4 | . | 11 | ASLKRYTDTQY
TRBJ1-1 | TRBV29-1 | . | 10 | SVDTGNTEAF
TRBJ1-2 | TRBV7-3 | . | 11 | ASSPGINYGYT
TRBJ2-5 | TRBV27 | . | 12 | ASSLNRKQETQY
TRBJ2-2 | TRBV9 | . | 15 | ASSETGQGARSGELF
TRBJ2-3 | TRBV15 | . | 14 | ATSREHRDIADTQY
TRBJ2-5 | TRBV7-9 | few | 12 | ASSTGQGTETQY
TRBJ1-4 | TRBV19 | . | 12 | ASSAGGKAEKLF
TRBJ2-5 | TRBV4-1 | . | 12 | ASGSGQSGETQY
TRBJ2-5 | TRBV11-3 | once | 12 | ASSLRQGVETQY
TRBJ2-7 | TRBV28 | . | 11 | ASSPQGSYEQY
TRBJ2-3 | TRBV6-5 | . | 13 | ASSYSSASTDTQY
. | TRBV30 | . | 12 | AWSRGRGAYEQY
TRBJ1-1 | TRBV4-2 | . | 11 | ASSQGASTEAF
TRBJ1-6 | TRBV4-3 | few | 13 | ASSQEPGDNSPLH
TRBJ2-3 | TRBV7-2 | few | 12 | ASSFDLATDTQY
TRBJ1-1 | TRBV2 | few | 14 | ASRDDSITSFTEAF
TRBJ1-5 | TRBV7-8 | once | 15 | ASSLVVQPLGNQPQH
TRBJ2-7 | TRBV29-1 | . | 11 | SAGGQGSYEQY
TRBJ2-7 | TRBV19 | . | 11 | ASRDISSYEQY
TRBJ1-2 | TRBV6-4 | once | 12 | ASSDSVGFGGYT
TRBJ2-7 | TRBV9 | . | 11 | ASSVAWSDEQY
TRBJ2-2 | TRBV4-3 | . | 12 | ASREGQISGELF
TRBJ1-1 | TRBV4-3 | . | 12 | ASSQDISRVQAF
TRBJ2-1 | TRBV19 | . | 15 | ASSRRLAGGSYNEQF
TRBJ2-7 | TRBV28 | . | 13 | ASSPLGAVNYEQY
TRBJ2-2 | TRBV6-5 | . | 12 | ASGGLANTGELF
TRBJ2-1 | TRBV5-6 | . | 13 | ASSLRGGPYNEQF
TRBJ2-7 | TRBV5-1 | . | 11 | ASSLGGGYEQY
TRBJ2-5 | TRBV7-6 | . | 13 | ASSSLPGLVSTQY
TRBJ1-6 | TRBV5-4 | . | 12 | ASSTGRSDSPLH
TRBJ2-5 | TRBV6-4 | . | 14 | ASSPRPGQGQETQY
TRBJ2-5 | TRBV11-3 | . | 12 | ASSTRTGKETQY
TRBJ2-5 | TRBV29-1 | . | 11 | SAGGGEGETQY
TRBJ2-2 | TRBV29-1 | . | 14 | SVEWSSGRATGELF
TRBJ2-2 | TRBV7-2 | . | 14 | ASSLGGTSPTGELF
TRBJ1-2 | TRBV6-5 | few | 9 | ASSDTGLWT
TRBJ2-3 | TRBV19 | . | 14 | ASSIAASRATDTQY
TRBJ1-1 | TRBV11-2 | . | 16 | ASSLGGWQGAENTEAF
TRBJ1-1 | TRBV18 | few | 11 | ASSPGQNTEAF
TRBJ2-5 | TRBV6-1 | . | 12 | ASSEGAVQETQY